This is a list of T cell receptor beta chains from one sample in a study of cytomegalovirus exposure and HLA in healthy donors. The data were produced by immunoSEQ multiplex PCR, yet TCRdb's version contains in-frame clones alone and is incomplete. The sample has 70,000 to 95,000 clones; 62% are singletons. The specimen sequenced was PBMCs. These receptors were obtained from a woman in her thirties in good health and CMV-seropositive. The CDR3 runs from the conserved cysteine through the conserved F or W.

TRBV11-3	CASRDTGSSYEQYF
TRBV2	CASGDRRTPEAFF
TRBV2	CASSEARRLPNSGNTIYF
TRBV19	CASNPGQGWNSPLHF
TRBV5-6	CASSLRAPSQETQYF
TRBV28	CASSWGSGVYEQYF
TRBV10-3	CAISEGGANSPLHF
TRBV29-1	CSVELGAVGYTF
TRBV7-2	CASSPSISTAGELFF
TRBV29-1	CSVGRTGRVEGYPF
TRBV4-2	CASSHGDRGRGSRSF
TRBV9	CASSVAGEQQETQYF
TRBV19	CASTVAGNTEAFF
TRBV5-1	CASSLSGGITDTQYF
TRBV19	CATLRQARANYGYTF
TRBV11-3	CASTPGQGDYGYTF
TRBV5-1	CASSLGTGPYEQYF
TRBV6-1	CASSEGEVQPQHF
TRBV7-2	CASSGGGPISNTEAFF
TRBV7-3	CASSQGGADTQYF
TRBV7-8	CASSLGLAGRSYEQYF
TRBV2	CATRARVNTEAFF
TRBV5-1	CASRPATHYEQYF
TRBV4-1	CASSQAWTGGNYGYPF
TRBV7-9	CASSTQGVAGYPF
TRBV6-5	CASRYEQGANNQPQHF
TRBV5-1	CASSSAGGYTDTQYF
TRBV7-9	CASSSIEGETEAFF
TRBV6-5	CASSYSLAGSGETQYF
TRBV5-1	CASSFTGTSGSYNEQFF
TRBV27	CASSVTGSYGEKLFF
TRBV2	CASKGLAGGNYNEQFF
TRBV5-1	CASSLGQGRYNEQFF
TRBV11-2	CASSFRQHPVSGYGYTF
TRBV6-5	CASRGEREGEKLFF
TRBV6-5	CASSRNRGNEQYF
TRBV5-1	CASSLSGGRGSEQYF
TRBV10-3	CAISDKGQGYEQYF
TRBV5-1	CASSRLDSQETQYF
TRBV6-1	CASSEYAFGMNTEAFF
TRBV6-6	CASSPGTSGGYEQYF
TRBV10-1	CASSEYRGRDTQYF
TRBV2	CASRGLWNSPLHF
TRBV28	CASRQGVLIYGYTF
TRBV11-2	CASSLDRYGYTF
TRBV5-4	CASSLVGGVSYNEQFF
TRBV5-1	CASSPRGSQGGNEQFF
TRBV5-5	CASSRYDRDYNEQFF
TRBV19	CASRRPQQPNYGYTF
TRBV6-1	CASSEAGGNQPQHF
TRBV6-6	CASSLPGQGYGYTF
TRBV28	CASSLWLAGGLEQYF
TRBV7-2	CASSTGTGTRYGYPF
TRBV6-1	CASSASFGAGDSAFF
TRBV19	CASRPTPQGLAEQYF